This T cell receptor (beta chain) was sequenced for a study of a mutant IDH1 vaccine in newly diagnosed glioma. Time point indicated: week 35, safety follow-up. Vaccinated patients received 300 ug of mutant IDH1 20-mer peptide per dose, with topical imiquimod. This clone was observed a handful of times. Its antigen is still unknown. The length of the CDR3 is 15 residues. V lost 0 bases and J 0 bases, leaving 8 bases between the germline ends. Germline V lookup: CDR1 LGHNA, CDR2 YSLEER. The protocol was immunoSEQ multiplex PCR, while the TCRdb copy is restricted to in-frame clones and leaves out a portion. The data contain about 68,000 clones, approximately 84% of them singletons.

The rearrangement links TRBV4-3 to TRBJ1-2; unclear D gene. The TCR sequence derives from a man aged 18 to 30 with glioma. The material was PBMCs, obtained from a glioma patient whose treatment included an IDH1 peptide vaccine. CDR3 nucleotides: TGCGCCAGCAGCCAAGACGCGGGGTCTAACTATGGCTACACCTTC. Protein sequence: CASSQDAGSNYGYTF.